A single sample gave rise to the 13 T cell receptor beta chains below, sequenced in a study of blood T cells in healthy people across ages. Then a second PCR, running about 6 to 11 cycles, was carried out with a sample-barcoded 5' primer and a J-beta primer mix. TCRdb reprocessed the 5' RACE reads with MiXCR, giving one entry per CDR3 protein. The sample lists about a million distinct CDR3 sequences; roughly 50% were seen once. Sequencing was carried out using blood. These receptors all come from a woman in her fifties or sixties in good health.

This chain connects TRBV6-2 or TRBV6-3 to TRBJ2-1, with D unclear. V was pared by 2 bases and J by 4 bases, with 12 bases between. The CDR3 runs to 15 residues. Per germline, CDR1 MNHEY and CDR2 SVGEGT. The CDR3 region is CASSYGQILYNEQFF. The CDR3 DNA sequence: TGTGCCAGCAGTTACGGGCAGATCCTTTACAATGAGCAGTTCTTC.

This clonotype has more than one count but fewer than ten. Its ends do not fully match the called genes, so a read error is possible. CDR3 protein: CASSLGPEGYTF. DNA of the CDR3: TGTGCCAGCAGTTTAGGCCCAGAGGGCTACACCTTC. The chain links TRBV7-6 to TRBJ1-2, with unresolved D. The CDR3 covers 12 residues. The germline V gene encodes CDR1 SGHVS and CDR2 FNYEAQ.

This clonotype was observed a handful of times. The rearrangement uses TRBV20-1 and TRBJ2-5, with D maybe TRBD2 (6 bases). The germline V and J ends were trimmed by 0 bases and 2 bases, with 13 bases remaining between them. The CDR3 extends over 15 amino acids. Germline values: CDR1 DFQATT, CDR2 SNEGSKA (reference sequence). In nucleotides, the CDR3 is TGCAGTGCTAGAGATGCGGGGACTGCACAAGAGACCCAGTACTTC. This encodes CSARDAGTAQETQYF.

This clonotype was counted once. The rearrangement uses TRBV6-5 and TRBJ1-2, with D tentatively TRBD1 (5 bases). V was trimmed by 10 bases and J by 4 bases, leaving 13 bases between them. CDR1 and CDR2 (germline): MNHEY, SVGAGI. The CDR3 totals 12 residues. The chain's CDR3 is CATRSGSYGYTF. As DNA, the CDR3 is TGTGCCACACGGTCAGGGAGCTATGGCTACACCTTC.

The V and J genes are TRBV11-3 and TRBJ2-3; TRBD2 might be the D (7 bases). V was pared by 5 bases and J by 4 bases, with 16 bases between. The CDR3 sequence is 15 residues long. Germline V CDR1 and CDR2: SGHNT, YENEEA. CDR3 in amino acids: CASSEGGGRSDTQYF. The CDR3 DNA reads TGTGCCAGCAGCGAGGGGGGCGGGAGATCAGATACGCAGTATTTT.

This clonotype was picked up a small number of times. The CDR3: CASSWGTVSYEQYF. CDR3 DNA: TGTGCCAGCAGTTGGGGGACAGTATCCTACGAGCAGTACTTC. The chain combines TRBV28 with TRBJ2-7, with 7 bases identical to TRBD1. This CDR3 is built from 14 residues. Trimming cost V 4 bases and J 1 base; bases outside gene matches: 4. CDR1 MDHEN and CDR2 SYDVKM come from the germline V gene.

Only a few counts were recorded for this clonotype. This sequence joins TRBV3-1 and TRBJ2-5, with unresolved D. V was clipped by 1 base and J by 5 bases, with 17 bases between them. The CDR3 has 16 residues. Germline V gene lookup returns CDR1 LGHDT and CDR2 YNNKEL (reference sequence). DNA for the CDR3: TGTGCCAGCAGCCAAGTAGGATGGTCCCTCATGGAGACCCAGTACTTC. This translates into CASSQVGWSLMETQYF.

Only a few counts were recorded for this clonotype. This CDR3 is CASSRLGDQSTYEQYF. Here the CDR3 DNA reads TGTGCCAGCAGCCGATTAGGGGATCAAAGTACCTACGAGCAGTACTTC. The chain uses TRBV7-2 and TRBJ2-7; possibly TRBD1 for D (5 bases). The CDR3 extends over 16 amino acids. V was trimmed by 5 bases and J by 2 bases, leaving 19 bases between them. Germline V CDR1 and CDR2: SGHTA, FQGNSA.

This clonotype was seen only a few times. The V gene is TRBV5-1, the J gene TRBJ2-5; a possible D gene is TRBD2 (5 bases). Germline V CDR1 and CDR2: SGHRS, YFSETQ. V lost 7 bases and J 0 bases, leaving 13 bases between the germline ends. The CDR3 totals 14 residues. The CDR3 loop reads CASGRTGNQETQYF. The CDR3 DNA reads as TGCGCCAGCGGAAGGACTGGAAACCAAGAGACCCAGTACTTC. The full variable domain, with the rest looked up from reference TRBV5-1 and TRBJ2-5, is KAGVTQTPRYLIKTRGQQVTLSCSPISGHRSVSWYQQTPGQGLQFLFEYFSETQRNKGNFPGRFSGRQFSNSRSEMNVSTLELGDSALYLCASGRTGNQETQYFGPGTRLLVL.

This sequence joins TRBV27 and TRBJ2-4; 7 nucleotides agree with TRBD2. The assigned J gene may be wrong: the sequence end matches TRBJ2-7 better. CDR1 and CDR2 (germline): MNHEY, SMNVEV (reference sequence). The CDR3 covers 13 residues. Here the CDR3 DNA reads TGTGCCAGCAGTCTAGCGGCTAACTACGAGCAGTACTTC. It encodes CASSLAANYEQYF.

The genes are TRBV2 and TRBJ1-1; D remains unclear. Per the germline V gene, CDR1 is SNHLY and CDR2 is FYNNEI. The CDR3 contains 13 residues. V lost 9 bases to trimming and J lost 0 bases, with 11 bases between them. The chain's CDR3 is CARSLGMNTEAFF. CDR3 sequence (DNA): TGTGCCAGGAGCCTCGGTATGAACACTGAAGCTTTCTTT. The entire variable domain, with the rest obtained from reference TRBV2 and TRBJ1-1, is as follows: EPEVTQTPSHQVTQMGQEVILRCVPISNHLYFYWYRQILGQKVEFLVSFYNNEISEKSEIFDDQFSVERPDGSNFTLKIRSTKLEDSAMYFCARSLGMNTEAFFGQGTRLTVV.

This clonotype has only a few counts. The CDR3 sequence is CASSEGYDTDTQYF. Written as DNA, the CDR3 is TGTGCCAGCAGTGAAGGCTACGACACAGATACGCAGTATTTT. The rearrangement uses TRBV2 and TRBJ2-3, with unresolved D. Germline V lookup: CDR1 SNHLY, CDR2 FYNNEI. Trimming pared 1 base from V and 2 bases from J, leaving 7 bases between. The CDR3 runs to 14 residues.

CDR3 sequence (DNA): TGTGCCAGCAACGATATAGCGGGAGCCAAAAACATTCAGTACTTC. Translated: CASNDIAGAKNIQYF. The chain uses TRBV21-1 and TRBJ2-4; the table's D call, TRBD2, has no DNA check behind it. TRBV21-1 is a known pseudogene. The CDR3 is 15 residues long.